A single sample is the source of the 13 T cell receptor beta chains below, sequenced in a study of T cells in localized non-small cell lung cancer. TCRdb keeps only in-frame clones here, not all; method: immunoSEQ multiplex PCR. The sample has about 46,000 clones; roughly 79% are singletons. The sample here was peripheral blood mononuclear cells, taken before any cancer treatment. The receptors originated from a man aged 40 to 69 with stage III lung adenocarcinoma.

J is TRBJ2-3 and V is TRBV11-3, with D maybe TRBD1 (6 bases). The CDR3 is 14 amino acids. Per the germline V gene, CDR1 is SGHNT and CDR2 is YENEEA. Trimming left V 1 base short and J 4 bases short, with 9 bases between. CDR3 residues: CASSLGTVPDTQYF. The DNA of the CDR3 is TGTGCCAGCAGCTTAGGGACAGTTCCAGATACGCAGTATTTT.

In this sample, this clone turned up a few times. The V and J genes are TRBV11-3 and TRBJ2-1; 9 bases map to TRBD2. CDR1 is SGHNT, CDR2 YENEEA, per germline. V lost 1 base and J lost 9; bases outside the gene matches: 7. The CDR3 is 15 amino acids. In DNA form, the CDR3 reads TGTGCCAGCAGCTTAGTCGGCGGGGGGGCTCGTGAGCAGTTCTTC. Protein: CASSLVGGGAREQFF.

This chain connects TRBV4-1 to TRBJ2-7; possibly TRBD1 or TRBD2 for D (5 bases each). Germline V lookup: CDR1 MGHRA, CDR2 YSYEKL. The CDR3 contains 14 residues. V shed 1 base and J shed 7 bases, with 14 bases lying between them. The CDR3 region is CASSQGTGLREQYF. The CDR3 region has the DNA TGCGCCAGCAGCCAAGGAACGGGGCTACGAGAGCAGTACTTC.

V gene TRBV6-1 combines with J gene TRBJ2-3; TRBD1 might be the D (6 bases). Trimming took 3 bases from V and 4 from J, leaving 11 bases between them. Germline V gene sequence: CDR1 MNHNS, CDR2 SASEGT. This CDR3 is 14 amino acids long. The CDR3 is CASSDHRVPDTQYF. For the CDR3, the DNA is TGTGCCAGCAGTGATCACAGGGTGCCAGATACGCAGTATTTT.

The V call is TRBV12-2, the J call TRBJ2-1; TRBD2, the table's D call, lacks a check against the DNA. TRBV12-2 is shown as a pseudogene. The CDR3 spans 21 residues. The CDR3 spells CASRLKIASGGLPGSYNEQFF. The DNA of the CDR3 is TGTGCAAGTCGCTTAAAGATTGCTAGCGGGGGGCTCCCGGGGTCCTACAATGAGCAGTTCTTC.

The rearrangement joins TRBV10-3 to TRBJ2-3; D is possibly TRBD2 (5 bases). The CDR3 is made up of 16 amino acids. V lost 2 bases, J lost 1 base, and 13 bases lay in between. In germline, CDR1 is ENHRY, CDR2 SYGVKD. The CDR3 coding sequence is TGTGCCATCAGTGAGCAGGACCTCGGGGGCACAGATACGCAGTATTTT. It specifies CAISEQDLGGTDTQYF.

The chain combines TRBV2 with TRBJ2-7, with D unresolved. This CDR3 has 12 residues. With 4 bases removed from V and 4 bases from J, the gap between germline ends came to 8 bases. CDR1 SNHLY and CDR2 FYNNEI come from the germline V gene. The CDR3 DNA sequence: TGTGCCAGCAGTGCCCAGCCTTACGAGCAGTACTTC. Its translation is CASSAQPYEQYF.

The rearrangement links TRBV5-1 to TRBJ2-7; 8 bases are shared with TRBD1. Per germline, CDR1 SGHRS and CDR2 YFSETQ. There are 15 residues in the CDR3. V lost 3 bases and J lost 2; bases outside the gene matches: 7. In nucleotides, the CDR3 is TGCGCCAGCAGCTCTGGGGACAGGTGGGCCTACGAGCAGTACTTC. Protein sequence: CASSSGDRWAYEQYF.

The V call is TRBV5-1, the J call TRBJ1-1, with 8 nucleotides matching TRBD1. The germline gives CDR1 SGHRS, CDR2 YFSETQ. Trimming removed 6 bases from V and 1 base from J; junction bases left unmatched: 11. This CDR3 contains 16 residues. CDR3 residues: CASTSRITGGNTEAFF. The CDR3 nucleotides read TGCGCCAGCACCTCCCGGATTACAGGGGGGAACACTGAAGCTTTCTTT.

The chain recombines TRBV11-2 with TRBJ2-3, with a tentative D call TRBD2 (5 bases). Trimming shortened V by 5 bases and J by 0 bases, and 12 bases separated the two germline ends. The CDR3 totals 15 residues. In germline, CDR1 is SGHAT, CDR2 FQNNGV. CDR3 DNA sequence: TGTGCCAGCAGCCCCTGGAGGCGAAGCACAGATACGCAGTATTTT. Translating it yields CASSPWRRSTDTQYF. Supplemented by reference TRBV11-2 and TRBJ2-3, the full variable domain reads EAGVAQSPRYKIIEKRQSVAFWCNPISGHATLYWYQQILGQGPKLLIQFQNNGVVDDSQLPKDRFSAERLKGVDSTLKIQPAKLEDSAVYLCASSPWRRSTDTQYFGPGTRLTVL.

This chain uses TRBV30 with TRBJ1-4; D possibly corresponds to TRBD1 (5 bases). Germline V CDR1 and CDR2: GTSNPN, SVGIG (reference sequence). The CDR3 runs 14 residues. Trimming removed 5 bases from V and 8 bases from J, with 18 bases in between. The CDR3 is CAWGTGGLLEKLFF. DNA for the CDR3: TGTGCCTGGGGAACCGGGGGTTTGCTAGAAAAACTGTTTTTT.

The DNA of the CDR3 is TGCGCCAGCAGTGAGTCGTTAGGACAGCTCTACTATGGCTACACCTTC. Translation gives CASSESLGQLYYGYTF. V and J are TRBV10-2 and TRBJ1-2; D may be TRBD1 (6 bases). V lost 0 bases and J 3 bases, leaving 14 bases between the germline ends. CDR1 and CDR2 (germline): WSHSY, SAAADI. The CDR3 consists of 16 residues.

This clone was detected a few times. The chain joins TRBV7-3 to TRBJ2-5; 10 bases map to TRBD2. The CDR3 runs to 15 residues. Germline V gene lookup returns CDR1 SGHTA and CDR2 FQGTGA. V shed 2 bases, J shed 4 bases, and the junction held 4 bases outside the gene matches. Here the CDR3 reads CASSLGLAGAETQYF. The CDR3 bases are TGTGCCAGCAGCTTAGGGCTAGCGGGGGCAGAGACCCAGTACTTC.